One sample yielded the 2 T cell receptor beta chains listed below, sequenced in a study of CD8+CD57+ T cells in acquired aplastic anemia. It was genomic DNA that served as the template for profiling TCR beta VDJ and CDR3. A single record per CDR3 protein comes from TCRdb applying MiXCR to the reads. The sample shows some 280,000 distinct CDR3 sequences, 56% of them seen only once. The sequencing sample was made of sorted CD4+, CD8+, or CD8+CD57+ T cells (not recorded which) from PBMCs. These receptors came from a human donor with severe aplastic anemia or a healthy control (not recorded which).

The rearrangement joins TRBV7-8 to TRBJ2-2; no clear D gene. Per the germline V gene, CDR1 is SGHVS and CDR2 is FQNEAQ. The CDR3 totals 14 residues. The ends were cut back, 4 bases at V and 4 bases at J, with 10 bases in the middle. The CDR3 nucleotides are TGTGCCAGCAGCTCCCGGACGATCACCGGGGAGCTGTTTTTT. Its translation: CASSSRTITGELFF.

The chain is built from TRBV20-1 and TRBJ1-1; TRBD1 is a possible D gene (5 bases). V was cut by 1 base and J by 0 bases, with 12 bases left in between. The germline V gene has CDR1 DFQATT and CDR2 SNEGSKA (reference sequence). CDR3 length equals 15 residues. The CDR3 DNA reads TGCAGTGCTAGAGCATTAGGGGAGGTGAACACTGAAGCTTTCTTT. Amino acids: CSARALGEVNTEAFF.